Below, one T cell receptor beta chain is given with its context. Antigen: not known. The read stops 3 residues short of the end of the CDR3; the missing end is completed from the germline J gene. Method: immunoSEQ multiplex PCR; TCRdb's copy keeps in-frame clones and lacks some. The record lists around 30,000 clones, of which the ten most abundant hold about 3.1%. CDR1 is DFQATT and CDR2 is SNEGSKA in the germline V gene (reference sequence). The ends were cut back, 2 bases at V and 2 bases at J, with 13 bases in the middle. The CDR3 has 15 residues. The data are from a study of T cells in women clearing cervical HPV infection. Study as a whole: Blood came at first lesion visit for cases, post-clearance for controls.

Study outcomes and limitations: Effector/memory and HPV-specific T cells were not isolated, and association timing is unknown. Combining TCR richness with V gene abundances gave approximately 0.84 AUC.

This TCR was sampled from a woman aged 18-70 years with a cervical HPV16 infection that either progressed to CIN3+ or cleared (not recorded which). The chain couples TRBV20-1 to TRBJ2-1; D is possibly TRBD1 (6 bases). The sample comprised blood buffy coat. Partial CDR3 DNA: TGCAGTGCTAGATTAGGGGGAGAGACCTACAATGAG. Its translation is CSARLGGETYNE. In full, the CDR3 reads CSARLGGETYNEQFF.